This TCR beta chain emerged from a study of shared clonotypes between healthy human individuals. CDR3 length: 15 residues. With 3 bases clipped from V and 7 bases from J, the junction kept 7 bases outside the gene matches. Germline V lookup: CDR1 SNHLY, CDR2 FYNNEI. The DNA input per sorted-subset replicate PCR was about 180 ng, corresponding to some 30,000 T cell genomes. Sequencing was performed with immunoSEQ multiplex PCR; in TCRdb, only in-frame clones are kept and a portion is missing. Seen here are around 2.5 million clones, 90% to 95% observed once, and the top ten hold around 0.37%. This clonotype originated in a man aged 18 to 29 in good health. Some clones in this sample may be carry-over from other donors' samples. The J gene is TRBJ2-1, the V gene TRBV2, with TRBD2 matching over 9 bases. Sequencing was performed on naive CD4+ T cells from PBMCs. Subset meaning: CD45RA+ positively selected. The CDR3 sequence is CASSEMVAGDNEQFF. CDR3 nucleotide sequence: TGTGCCAGCAGTGAGATGGTAGCGGGAGATAATGAGCAGTTCTTC.